This paragraph reports one TCR beta chain. These data come from a study of blood T cell repertoires in COVID-19. Turning to the study itself: Donors in the United States, Italy and Spain gave samples during acute or convalescent COVID-19. T cells, B-cell-depleted T cells, or PBMCs provided the cDNA or gDNA that served as material.

Methods used by the authors: Using reference gene primer amplification, nucleated cell counts were estimated. Some clones are missing from TCRdb's copy, which holds only in-frame ones; the method was immunoSEQ multiplex PCR. That table supplies the V and J calls and clone size; D and trimming were determined from the DNA. Of 29,000 or so clones listed, roughly nine tenths are singletons. Sequenced input: peripheral blood. The source of this sequence is a man in his fifties or sixties with acute or convalescent COVID-19.

CDR3 DNA: TGTGCCAGCTCACCGGGACTAGCGGGTATTAGCTCCTACAATGAGCAGTTCTTC. It codes for CASSPGLAGISSYNEQFF. The V call is TRBV18, the J call TRBJ2-1; 12 bases are a match to TRBD2. CDR3 length equals 18 residues. J was trimmed by 0 bases and V by 3 bases; bases with no gene match: 6. Germline assignment: CDR1 KGHSH and CDR2 LQKENI.